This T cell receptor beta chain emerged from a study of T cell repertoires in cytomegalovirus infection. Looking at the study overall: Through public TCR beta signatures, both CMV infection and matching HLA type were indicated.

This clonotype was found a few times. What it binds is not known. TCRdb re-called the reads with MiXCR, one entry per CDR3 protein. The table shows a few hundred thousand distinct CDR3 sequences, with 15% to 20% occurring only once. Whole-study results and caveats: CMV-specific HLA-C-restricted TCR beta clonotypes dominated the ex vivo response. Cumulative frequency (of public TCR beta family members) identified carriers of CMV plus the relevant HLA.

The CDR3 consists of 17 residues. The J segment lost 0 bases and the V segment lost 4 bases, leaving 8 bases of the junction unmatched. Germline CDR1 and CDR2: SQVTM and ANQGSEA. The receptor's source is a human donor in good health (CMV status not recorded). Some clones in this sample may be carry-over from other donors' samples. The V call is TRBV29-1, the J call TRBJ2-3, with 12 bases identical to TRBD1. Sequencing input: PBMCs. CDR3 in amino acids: CSVGPGQGALSTDTQYF. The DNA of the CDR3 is TGCAGCGTTGGGCCGGGACAGGGGGCTCTTAGCACAGATACGCAGTATTTT.